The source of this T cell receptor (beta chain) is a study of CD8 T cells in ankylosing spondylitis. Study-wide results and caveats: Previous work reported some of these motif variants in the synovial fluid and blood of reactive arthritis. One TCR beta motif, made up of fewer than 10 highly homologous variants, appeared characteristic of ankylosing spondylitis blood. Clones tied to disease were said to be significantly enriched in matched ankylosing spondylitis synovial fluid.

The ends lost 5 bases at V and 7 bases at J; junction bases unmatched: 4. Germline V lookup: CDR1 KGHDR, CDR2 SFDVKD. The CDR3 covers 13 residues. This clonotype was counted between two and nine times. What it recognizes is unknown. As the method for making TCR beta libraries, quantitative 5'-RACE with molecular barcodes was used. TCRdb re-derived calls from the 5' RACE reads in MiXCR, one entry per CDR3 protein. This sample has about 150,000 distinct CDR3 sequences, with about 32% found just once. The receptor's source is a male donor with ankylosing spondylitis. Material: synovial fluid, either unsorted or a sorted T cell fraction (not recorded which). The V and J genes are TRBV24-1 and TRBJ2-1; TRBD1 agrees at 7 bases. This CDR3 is CATSGPRGNEQFF. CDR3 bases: TGTGCCACCAGTGGTCCCAGGGGGAATGAGCAGTTCTTC.